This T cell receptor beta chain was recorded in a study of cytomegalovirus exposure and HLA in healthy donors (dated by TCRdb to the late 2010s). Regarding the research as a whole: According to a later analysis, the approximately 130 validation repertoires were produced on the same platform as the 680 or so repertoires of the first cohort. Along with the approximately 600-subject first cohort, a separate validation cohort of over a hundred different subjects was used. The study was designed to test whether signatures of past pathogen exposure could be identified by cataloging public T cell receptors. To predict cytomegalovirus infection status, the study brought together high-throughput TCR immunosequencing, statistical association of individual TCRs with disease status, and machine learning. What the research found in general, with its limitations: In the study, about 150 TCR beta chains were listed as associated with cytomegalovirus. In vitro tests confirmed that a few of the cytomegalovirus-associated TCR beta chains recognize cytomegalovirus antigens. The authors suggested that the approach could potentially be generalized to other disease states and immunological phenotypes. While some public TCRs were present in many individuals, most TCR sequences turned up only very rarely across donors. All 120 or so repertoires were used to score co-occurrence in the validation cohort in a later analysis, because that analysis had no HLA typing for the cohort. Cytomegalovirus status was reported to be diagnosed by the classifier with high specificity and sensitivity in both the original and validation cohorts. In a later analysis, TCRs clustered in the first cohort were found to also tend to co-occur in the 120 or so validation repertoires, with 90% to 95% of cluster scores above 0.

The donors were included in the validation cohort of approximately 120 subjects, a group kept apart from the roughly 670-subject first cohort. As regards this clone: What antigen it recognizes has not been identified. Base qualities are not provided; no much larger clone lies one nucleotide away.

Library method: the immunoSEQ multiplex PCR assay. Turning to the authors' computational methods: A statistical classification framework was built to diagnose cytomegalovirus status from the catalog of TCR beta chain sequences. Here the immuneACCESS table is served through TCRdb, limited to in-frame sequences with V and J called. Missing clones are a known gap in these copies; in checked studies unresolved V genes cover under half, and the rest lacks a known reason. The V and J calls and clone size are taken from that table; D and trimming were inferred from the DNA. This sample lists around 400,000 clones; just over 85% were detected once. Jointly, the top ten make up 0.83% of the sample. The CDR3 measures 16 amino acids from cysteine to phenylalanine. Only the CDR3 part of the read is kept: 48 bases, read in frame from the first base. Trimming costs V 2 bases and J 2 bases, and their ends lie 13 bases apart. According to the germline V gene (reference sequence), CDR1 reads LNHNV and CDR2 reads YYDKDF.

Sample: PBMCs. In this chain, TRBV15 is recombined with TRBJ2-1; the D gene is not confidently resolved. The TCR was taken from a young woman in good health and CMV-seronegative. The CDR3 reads CATSRHQVRAYNEQFF. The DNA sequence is TGTGCCACCAGCAGACACCAGGTACGAGCCTACAATGAGCAGTTCTTC.